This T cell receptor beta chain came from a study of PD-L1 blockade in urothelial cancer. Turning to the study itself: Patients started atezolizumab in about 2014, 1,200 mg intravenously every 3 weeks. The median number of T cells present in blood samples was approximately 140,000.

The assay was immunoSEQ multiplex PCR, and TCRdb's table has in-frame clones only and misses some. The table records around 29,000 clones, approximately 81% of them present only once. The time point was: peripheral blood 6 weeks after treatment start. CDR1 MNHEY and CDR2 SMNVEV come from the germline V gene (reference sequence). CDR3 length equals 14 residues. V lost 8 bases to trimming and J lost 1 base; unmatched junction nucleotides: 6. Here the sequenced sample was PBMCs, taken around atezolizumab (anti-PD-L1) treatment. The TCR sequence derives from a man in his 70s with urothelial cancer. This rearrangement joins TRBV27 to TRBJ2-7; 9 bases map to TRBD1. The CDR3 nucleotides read TGTGCCAGCGGACTGACAGGGGGTTCCTACGAGCAGTACTTC. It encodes CASGLTGGSYEQYF.